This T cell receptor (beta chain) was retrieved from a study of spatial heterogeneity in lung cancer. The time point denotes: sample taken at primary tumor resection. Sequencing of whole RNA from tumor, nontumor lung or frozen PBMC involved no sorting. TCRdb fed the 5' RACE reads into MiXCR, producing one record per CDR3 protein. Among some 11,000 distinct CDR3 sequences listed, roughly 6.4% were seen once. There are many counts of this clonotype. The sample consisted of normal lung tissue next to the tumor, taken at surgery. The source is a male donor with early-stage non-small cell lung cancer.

CDR3 region: CASSPDDRDTEAFF. In DNA form, the CDR3 reads TGTGCCAGCAGCCCCGACGACAGGGACACTGAAGCTTTCTTT. The gene calls are TRBV11-2 and TRBJ1-1, with TRBD1 matching over 7 bases. V was clipped by 5 bases and J by 3 bases; unmatched bases: 6. Germline V CDR1 and CDR2: SGHAT, FQNNGV. The CDR3 has 14 amino acids.